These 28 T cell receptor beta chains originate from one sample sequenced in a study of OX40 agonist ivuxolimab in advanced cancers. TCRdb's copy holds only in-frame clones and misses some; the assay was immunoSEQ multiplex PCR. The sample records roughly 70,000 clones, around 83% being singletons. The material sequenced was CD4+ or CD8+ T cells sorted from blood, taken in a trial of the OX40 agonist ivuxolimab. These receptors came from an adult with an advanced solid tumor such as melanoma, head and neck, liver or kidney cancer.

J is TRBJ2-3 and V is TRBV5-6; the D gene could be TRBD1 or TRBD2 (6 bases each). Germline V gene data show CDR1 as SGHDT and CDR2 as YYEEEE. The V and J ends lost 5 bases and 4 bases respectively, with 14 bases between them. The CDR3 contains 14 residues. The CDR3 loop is CASRGAGRADTQYF. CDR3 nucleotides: TGTGCCAGCAGGGGGGCGGGGCGCGCAGATACGCAGTATTTT.

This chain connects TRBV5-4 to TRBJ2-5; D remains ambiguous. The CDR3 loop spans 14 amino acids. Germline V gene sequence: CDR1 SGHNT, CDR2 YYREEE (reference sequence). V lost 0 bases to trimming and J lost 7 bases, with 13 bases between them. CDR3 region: CASSLASGSGTQYF. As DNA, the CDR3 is TGTGCCAGCAGCTTGGCCTCTGGCTCAGGGACCCAGTACTTC.

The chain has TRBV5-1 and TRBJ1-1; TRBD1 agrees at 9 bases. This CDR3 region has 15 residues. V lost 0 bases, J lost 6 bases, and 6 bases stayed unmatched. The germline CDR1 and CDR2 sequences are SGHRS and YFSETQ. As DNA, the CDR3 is TGCGCCAGCAGCTTGGAGGGACAGGGAATCGCTGAAGCTTTCTTT. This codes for CASSLEGQGIAEAFF.

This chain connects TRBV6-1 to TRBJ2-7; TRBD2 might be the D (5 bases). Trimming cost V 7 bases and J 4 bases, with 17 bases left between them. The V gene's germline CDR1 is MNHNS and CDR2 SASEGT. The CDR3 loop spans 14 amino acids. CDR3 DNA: TGTGCCAGCACCGAGGGTGGCTGGAGTTACGAGCAGTACGTC. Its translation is CASTEGGWSYEQYV.

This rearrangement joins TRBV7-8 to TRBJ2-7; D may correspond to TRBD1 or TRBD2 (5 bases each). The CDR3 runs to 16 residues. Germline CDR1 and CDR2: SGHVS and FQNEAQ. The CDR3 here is CASSLDEGQGRSKVHV. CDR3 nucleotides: TGTGCCAGCAGCTTAGATGAGGGGCAGGGCCGCTCCAAAGTGCACGTC.

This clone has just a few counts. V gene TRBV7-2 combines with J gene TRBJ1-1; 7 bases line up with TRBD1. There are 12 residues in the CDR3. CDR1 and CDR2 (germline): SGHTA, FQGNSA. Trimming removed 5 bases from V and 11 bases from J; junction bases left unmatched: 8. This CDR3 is CASSRQGIQAFF. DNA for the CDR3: TGTGCCAGCAGCAGACAGGGAATCCAGGCTTTCTTT.

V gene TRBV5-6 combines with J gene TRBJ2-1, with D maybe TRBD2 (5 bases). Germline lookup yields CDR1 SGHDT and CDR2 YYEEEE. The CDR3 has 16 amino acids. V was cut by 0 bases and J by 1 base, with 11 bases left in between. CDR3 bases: TGTGCCAGCAGCTTGGCCATGAGGGTATCCTACAATGAGCAGTTCTTC. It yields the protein CASSLAMRVSYNEQFF. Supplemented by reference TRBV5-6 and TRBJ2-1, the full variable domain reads DAGVTQSPTHLIKTRGQQVTLRCSPKSGHDTVSWYQQALGQGPQFIFQYYEEEERQRGNFPDRFSGHQFPNYSSELNVNALLLGDSALYLCASSLAMRVSYNEQFFGPGTRLTVL.

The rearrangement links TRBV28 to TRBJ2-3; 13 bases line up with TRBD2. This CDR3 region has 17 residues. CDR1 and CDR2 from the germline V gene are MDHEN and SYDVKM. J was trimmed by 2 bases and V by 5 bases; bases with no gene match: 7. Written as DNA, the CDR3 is TGTGCCAGCAGTGGGTGGGGACTAGCGGGACCCACAGATACGCAGTATTTT. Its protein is CASSGWGLAGPTDTQYF.

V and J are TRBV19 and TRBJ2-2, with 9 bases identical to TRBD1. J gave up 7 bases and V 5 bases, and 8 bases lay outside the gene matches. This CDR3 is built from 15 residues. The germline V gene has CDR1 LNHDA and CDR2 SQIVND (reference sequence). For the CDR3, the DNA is TGTGCCAGTAGTCTAGCCGGGACAGGGTTCGGGGAGCTGTTTTTT. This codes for CASSLAGTGFGELFF.

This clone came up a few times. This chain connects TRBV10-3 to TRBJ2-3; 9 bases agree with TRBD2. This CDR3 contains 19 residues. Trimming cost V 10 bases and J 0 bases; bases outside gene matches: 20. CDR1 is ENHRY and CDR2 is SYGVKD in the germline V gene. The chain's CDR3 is CATQQGGRAAGSSTDTQYF. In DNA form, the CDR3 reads TGTGCCACCCAGCAGGGCGGGAGGGCCGCTGGGTCTAGCACAGATACGCAGTATTTT.

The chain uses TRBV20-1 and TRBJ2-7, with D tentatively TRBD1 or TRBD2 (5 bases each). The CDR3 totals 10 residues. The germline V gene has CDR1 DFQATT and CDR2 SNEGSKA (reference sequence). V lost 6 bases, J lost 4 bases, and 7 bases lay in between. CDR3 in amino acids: CSAGPYEQYF. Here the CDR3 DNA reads TGCAGTGCGGGACCTTACGAGCAGTACTTC.

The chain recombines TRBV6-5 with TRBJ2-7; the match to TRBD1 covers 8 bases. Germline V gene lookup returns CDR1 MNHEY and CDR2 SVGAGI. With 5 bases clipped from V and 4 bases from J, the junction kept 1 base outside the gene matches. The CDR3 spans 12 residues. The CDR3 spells CASSRQGYEQYF. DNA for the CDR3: TGTGCCAGCAGTCGACAGGGGTACGAGCAGTACTTC.

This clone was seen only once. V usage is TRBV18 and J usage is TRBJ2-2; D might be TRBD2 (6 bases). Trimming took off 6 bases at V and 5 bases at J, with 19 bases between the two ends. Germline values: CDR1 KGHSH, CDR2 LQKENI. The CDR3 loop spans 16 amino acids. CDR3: CASSVSGGALTGELFF. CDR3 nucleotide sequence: TGTGCCAGCTCGGTTAGCGGCGGAGCGTTGACCGGGGAGCTGTTTTTT. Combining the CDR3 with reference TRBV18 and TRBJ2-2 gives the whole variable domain NAGVMQNPRHLVRRRGQEARLRCSPMKGHSHVYWYRQLPEEGLKFMVYLQKENIIDESGMPKERFSAEFPKEGPSILRIQQVVRGDSAAYFCASSVSGGALTGELFFGEGSRLTVL.

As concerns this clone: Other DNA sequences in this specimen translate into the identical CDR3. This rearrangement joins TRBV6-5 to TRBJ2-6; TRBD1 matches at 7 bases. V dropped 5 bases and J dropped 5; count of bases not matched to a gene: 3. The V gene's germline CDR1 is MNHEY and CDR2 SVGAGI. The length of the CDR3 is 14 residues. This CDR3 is CASSQGVRANVLTF. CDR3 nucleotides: TGTGCCAGCAGTCAGGGGGTAAGGGCCAACGTCCTGACTTTC.

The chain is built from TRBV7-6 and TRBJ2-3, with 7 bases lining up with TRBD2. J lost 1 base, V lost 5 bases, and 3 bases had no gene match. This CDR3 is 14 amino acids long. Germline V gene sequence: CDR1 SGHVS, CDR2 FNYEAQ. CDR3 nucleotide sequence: TGTGCCAGCAGCCCAACTAGCGGCACAGATACGCAGTATTTT. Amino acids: CASSPTSGTDTQYF.

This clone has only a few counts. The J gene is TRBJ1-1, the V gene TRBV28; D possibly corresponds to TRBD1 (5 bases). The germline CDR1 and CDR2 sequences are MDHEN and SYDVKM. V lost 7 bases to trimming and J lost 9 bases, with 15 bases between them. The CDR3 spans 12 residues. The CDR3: CASTDFRDQAFF. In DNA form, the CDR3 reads TGTGCCAGCACCGATTTCCGGGACCAAGCTTTCTTT.

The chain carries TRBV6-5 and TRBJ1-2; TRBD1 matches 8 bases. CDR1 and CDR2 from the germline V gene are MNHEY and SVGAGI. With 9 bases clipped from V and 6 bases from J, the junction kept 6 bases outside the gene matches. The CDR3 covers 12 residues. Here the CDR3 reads CASKQGVDGYTF. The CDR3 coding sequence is TGTGCCAGTAAACAGGGGGTCGATGGCTACACCTTC.

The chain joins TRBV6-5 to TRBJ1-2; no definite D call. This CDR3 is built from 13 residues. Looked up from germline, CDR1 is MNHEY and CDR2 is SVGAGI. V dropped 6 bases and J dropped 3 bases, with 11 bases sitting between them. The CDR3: CASSLGPDYGYTF. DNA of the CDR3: TGTGCCAGCAGCCTAGGACCGGACTATGGCTACACCTTC.

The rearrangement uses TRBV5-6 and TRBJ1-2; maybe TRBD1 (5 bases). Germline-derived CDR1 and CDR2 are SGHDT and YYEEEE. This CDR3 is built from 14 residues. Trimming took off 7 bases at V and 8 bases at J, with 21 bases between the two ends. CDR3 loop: CASRWGGTTGGYTF. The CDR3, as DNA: TGTGCCAGCCGATGGGGAGGGACCACGGGGGGCTACACCTTC.

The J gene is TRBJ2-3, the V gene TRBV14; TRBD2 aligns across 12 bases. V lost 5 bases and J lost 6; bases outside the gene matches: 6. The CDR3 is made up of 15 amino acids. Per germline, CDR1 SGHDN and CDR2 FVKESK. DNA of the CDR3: TGTGCCAGCAGCGGACTAGCGGGGCCCAGCGATACGCAGTATTTT. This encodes CASSGLAGPSDTQYF.

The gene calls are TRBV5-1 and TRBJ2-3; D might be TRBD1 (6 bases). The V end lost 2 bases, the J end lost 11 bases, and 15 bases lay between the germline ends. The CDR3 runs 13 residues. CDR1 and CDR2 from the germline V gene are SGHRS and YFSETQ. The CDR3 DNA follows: TGCGCCAGCAGCTTAACCGACCTAGGGGGGCAGTATTTT. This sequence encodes CASSLTDLGGQYF. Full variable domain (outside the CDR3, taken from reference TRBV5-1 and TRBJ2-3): KAGVTQTPRYLIKTRGQQVTLSCSPISGHRSVSWYQQTPGQGLQFLFEYFSETQRNKGNFPGRFSGRQFSNSRSEMNVSTLELGDSALYLCASSLTDLGGQYFGPGTRLTVL.

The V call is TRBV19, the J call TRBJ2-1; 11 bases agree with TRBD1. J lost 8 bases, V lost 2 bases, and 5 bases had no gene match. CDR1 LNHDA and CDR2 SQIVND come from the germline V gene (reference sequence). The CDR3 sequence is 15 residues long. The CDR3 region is CASSILDRGRDEQFF. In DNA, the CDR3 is TGTGCCAGTAGTATACTGGACAGGGGGCGAGATGAGCAGTTCTTC.

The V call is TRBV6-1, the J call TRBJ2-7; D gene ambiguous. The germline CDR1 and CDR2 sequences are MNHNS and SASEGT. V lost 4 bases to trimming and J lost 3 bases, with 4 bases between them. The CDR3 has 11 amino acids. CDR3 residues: CASSGYYEQYV. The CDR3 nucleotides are TGTGCCAGCAGTGGGTACTACGAGCAGTACGTC.

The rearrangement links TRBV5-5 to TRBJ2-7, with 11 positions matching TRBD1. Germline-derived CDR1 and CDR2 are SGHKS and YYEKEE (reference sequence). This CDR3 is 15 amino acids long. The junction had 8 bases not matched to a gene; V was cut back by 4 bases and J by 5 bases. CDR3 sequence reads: CASSRVGQGVDEQYF. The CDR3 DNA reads TGTGCCAGCAGCAGGGTGGGACAGGGGGTCGACGAGCAGTACTTC.

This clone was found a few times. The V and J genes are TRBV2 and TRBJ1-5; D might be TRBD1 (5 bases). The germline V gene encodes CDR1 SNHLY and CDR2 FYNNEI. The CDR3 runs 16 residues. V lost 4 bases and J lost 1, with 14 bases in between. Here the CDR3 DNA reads TGTGCCAGCAGTGGTAGGGGATATCAGAGCAATCAGCCCCAGCATTTT. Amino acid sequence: CASSGRGYQSNQPQHF.

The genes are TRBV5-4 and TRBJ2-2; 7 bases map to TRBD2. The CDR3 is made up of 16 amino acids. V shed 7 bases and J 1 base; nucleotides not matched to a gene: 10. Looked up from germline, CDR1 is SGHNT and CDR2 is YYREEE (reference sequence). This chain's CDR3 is CASSRASGQNTGELFF. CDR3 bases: TGTGCCAGCTCTAGGGCTAGCGGTCAGAACACCGGGGAGCTGTTTTTT.

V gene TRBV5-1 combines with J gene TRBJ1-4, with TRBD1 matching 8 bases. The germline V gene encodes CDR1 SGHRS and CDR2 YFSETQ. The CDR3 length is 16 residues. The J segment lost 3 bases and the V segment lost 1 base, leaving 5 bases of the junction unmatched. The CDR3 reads CASSLQGAGANEKLFF. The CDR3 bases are TGCGCCAGCAGCTTGCAGGGGGCGGGGGCTAATGAAAAACTGTTTTTT.

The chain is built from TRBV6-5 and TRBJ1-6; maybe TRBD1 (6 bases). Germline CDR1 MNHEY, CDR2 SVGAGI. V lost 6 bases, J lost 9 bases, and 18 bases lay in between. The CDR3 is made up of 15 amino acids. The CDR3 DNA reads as TGTGCCAGCAGGAGGGACAACGGAGGGGCTTCACCCCTCCACTTT. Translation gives CASRRDNGGASPLHF.